The 15 T cell receptor beta chains listed next were all sequenced from one sample in a study of shared clonotypes between healthy human individuals (dated by TCRdb to 2018 to 2020). Library preparation was by the immunoSEQ multiplex PCR assay. In TCRdb, the immuneACCESS table is reduced to in-frame sequences with V and J assigned. These tables do not hold every clone; where another copy was compared, an unresolved V gene accounts for under half, and the others remain unexplained. A total of roughly 400,000 clones appear in this sample, about 96% of them only once. The ten largest make up more than 0.3% of the sample. Sequenced material: memory CD8+ T cells sorted from blood. The cell subset or site label, read with the paper, signifies: CD45RO+ cells pooled with CCR7-negative TemRA cells. These receptors all stem from a man aged 30-40 years in good health.

The V call is TRBV7-9, the J call TRBJ2-3; D uncertain. This CDR3 region has 13 residues. From germline, CDR1 is SEHNR and CDR2 FQNEAQ (reference sequence). Trimming left V 5 bases short and J 5 bases short, with 11 bases between. The CDR3 DNA sequence: TGTGCCAGCAGCCCTTTGTTGAGAGATACGCAGTATTTT. Amino acid sequence: CASSPLLRDTQYF.

This sequence joins TRBV7-9 and TRBJ2-3, with TRBD1 identical over 10 bases. The V gene end was trimmed by 5 bases and the J gene end by 4 bases; junction bases not matched to a gene: 6. This CDR3 comprises 15 residues. Germline values: CDR1 SEHNR, CDR2 FQNEAQ (reference sequence). CDR3 protein: CASSIRDRGADTQYF. The CDR3 region has the DNA TGTGCCAGCAGCATCCGGGACAGGGGCGCAGATACGCAGTATTTT. Full variable domain (remainder filled in from reference TRBV7-9 and TRBJ2-3): DTGVSQNPRHKITKRGQNVTFRCDPISEHNRLYWYRQTLGQGPEFLTYFQNEAQLEKSRLLSDRFSAERPKGSFSTLEIQRTEQGDSAMYLCASSIRDRGADTQYFGPGTRLTVL.

In its sample, this clone was seen once. This chain connects TRBV28 to TRBJ2-7; 7 bases match TRBD1. The CDR3 runs 16 residues. CDR1 and CDR2 (germline): MDHEN, SYDVKM. V lost 3 bases and J lost 2; bases outside the gene matches: 10. CDR3 sequence: CASSFVPPGQTYEQYF. CDR3 in DNA: TGTGCCAGCAGTTTCGTCCCTCCGGGACAGACCTACGAGCAGTACTTC.

The V call is TRBV6-5, the J call TRBJ2-1; 9 bases agree with TRBD1. Germline CDR1 and CDR2: MNHEY and SVGAGI. Trimming at V came to 0 bases and at J to 10 bases, leaving 1 base not matched to a gene. The CDR3 is 13 amino acids. In DNA form, the CDR3 reads TGTGCCAGCAGTTACTCGACAGGGGGAGAGCAGTTCTTC. This codes for CASSYSTGGEQFF.

This rearrangement joins TRBV7-8 to TRBJ2-5; perhaps TRBD2 as D (6 bases). The CDR3 has 14 amino acids. CDR1 is SGHVS and CDR2 is FQNEAQ in the germline V gene. V gave up 4 bases and J gave up 7 bases, with 16 bases separating them. CDR3 loop: CASSSRAGSGTQYF. The CDR3 coding sequence is TGTGCCAGCAGCTCCAGAGCGGGTTCTGGGACCCAGTACTTC.

This clone was recorded only once. This chain uses TRBV6-5 with TRBJ2-7; D is possibly TRBD2 (6 bases). Germline-derived CDR1 and CDR2 are MNHEY and SVGAGI. V was shortened by 6 bases and J by 5 bases, with 14 bases between the two germline ends. This CDR3 region has 13 residues. The CDR3 loop is CASSRGLSNEQYF. CDR3 nucleotide sequence: TGTGCCAGCAGCCGTGGACTATCGAACGAGCAGTACTTC.

The chain couples TRBV20-1 to TRBJ1-2, with D hard to call. This CDR3 is built from 10 residues. Germline V CDR1 and CDR2: DFQATT, SNEGSKA (reference sequence). The germline V and J ends were trimmed by 4 bases and 7 bases, with 7 bases remaining between them. This CDR3 reads CSAKVGGYTF. In nucleotides, the CDR3 is TGCAGTGCTAAAGTCGGTGGCTACACCTTC.

This chain connects TRBV19 to TRBJ2-3; 7 positions agree with TRBD2. Looked up from germline, CDR1 is LNHDA and CDR2 is SQIVND (reference sequence). The CDR3 length is 15 residues. Losses at the gene ends were 3 bases for V and 2 bases for J; bases not matched to a gene: 5. The CDR3 protein is CASSMAAGTTDTQYF. The CDR3 coding sequence is TGTGCCAGTAGTATGGCAGCGGGGACCACAGATACGCAGTATTTT.

The rearrangement joins TRBV28 to TRBJ1-5, with 7 bases matching TRBD1. This CDR3 has 14 amino acids. Per germline, CDR1 MDHEN and CDR2 SYDVKM. The J segment lost 2 bases and the V segment lost 6 bases, leaving 4 bases of the junction unmatched. CDR3 sequence: CASRSTGGNQPQHF. DNA for the CDR3: TGTGCCAGCAGATCCACAGGGGGCAATCAGCCCCAGCATTTT.

The V and J genes are TRBV5-6 and TRBJ1-3, with 9 bases lining up with TRBD1. The V and J ends lost 4 bases and 2 bases, in that order; junction bases with no gene match: 4. The CDR3 loop spans 15 amino acids. Per the germline V gene, CDR1 is SGHDT and CDR2 is YYEEEE. CDR3: CASSHRGPTGNTIYF. The DNA of the CDR3 is TGTGCCAGCAGCCACAGGGGGCCCACTGGAAACACCATATATTTT.

V gene TRBV4-1 combines with J gene TRBJ2-2, with D tentatively TRBD1 (6 bases). Trimming removed 3 bases at V and 6 bases at J, with 14 bases between. Germline-derived CDR1 and CDR2 are MGHRA and YSYEKL. The CDR3 sequence is 15 residues long. CDR3 nucleotides: TGCGCCAGCAGCCAGGAAAAGCAGGGGCCCGGGGAGCTGTTTTTT. Its protein product is CASSQEKQGPGELFF.

The chain carries TRBV6-6 and TRBJ2-7; TRBD2 is a possible D gene (6 bases). Looked up from germline, CDR1 is MNHNY and CDR2 is SVGAGI (reference sequence). V was pared by 6 bases and J by 2 bases, with 17 bases between. The CDR3 extends over 15 amino acids. DNA of the CDR3: TGTGCCAGCAGATCCGAGCGGGTCGTTACCTACGAGCAGTACTTC. Its protein is CASRSERVVTYEQYF.

This chain connects TRBV5-1 to TRBJ2-2; 7 nucleotides align to TRBD2. This CDR3 has 15 amino acids. Trimming at V came to 2 bases and at J to 6 bases, leaving 7 bases not matched to a gene. Per the germline V gene, CDR1 is SGHRS and CDR2 is YFSETQ. In nucleotides, the CDR3 is TGCGCCAGCAGCTTTATGGCGGGAGTTTCCGGGGAGCTGTTTTTT. Translation gives CASSFMAGVSGELFF. Complete variable domain (other parts from reference TRBV5-1 and TRBJ2-2): KAGVTQTPRYLIKTRGQQVTLSCSPISGHRSVSWYQQTPGQGLQFLFEYFSETQRNKGNFPGRFSGRQFSNSRSEMNVSTLELGDSALYLCASSFMAGVSGELFFGEGSRLTVL.

The chain links TRBV6-5 to TRBJ2-2; perhaps TRBD2 as D (6 bases). The CDR3 is 16 amino acids. CDR1 is MNHEY and CDR2 is SVGAGI in the germline V gene. Trimming took off 0 bases at V and 5 bases at J, with 13 bases between the two ends. The CDR3 protein is CASSYSTGVRTGELFF. For the CDR3, the DNA is TGTGCCAGCAGTTACTCGACGGGAGTTCGGACCGGGGAGCTGTTTTTT.

V gene TRBV10-3 combines with J gene TRBJ2-2; D is unresolved. Trimming pared 8 bases from V and 0 bases from J, leaving 7 bases between. The CDR3 sequence is 13 residues long. Germline assignment: CDR1 ENHRY and CDR2 SYGVKD. The chain's CDR3 is CAIGRTNTGELFF. For the CDR3, the DNA is TGTGCCATCGGGCGGACGAACACCGGGGAGCTGTTTTTT.